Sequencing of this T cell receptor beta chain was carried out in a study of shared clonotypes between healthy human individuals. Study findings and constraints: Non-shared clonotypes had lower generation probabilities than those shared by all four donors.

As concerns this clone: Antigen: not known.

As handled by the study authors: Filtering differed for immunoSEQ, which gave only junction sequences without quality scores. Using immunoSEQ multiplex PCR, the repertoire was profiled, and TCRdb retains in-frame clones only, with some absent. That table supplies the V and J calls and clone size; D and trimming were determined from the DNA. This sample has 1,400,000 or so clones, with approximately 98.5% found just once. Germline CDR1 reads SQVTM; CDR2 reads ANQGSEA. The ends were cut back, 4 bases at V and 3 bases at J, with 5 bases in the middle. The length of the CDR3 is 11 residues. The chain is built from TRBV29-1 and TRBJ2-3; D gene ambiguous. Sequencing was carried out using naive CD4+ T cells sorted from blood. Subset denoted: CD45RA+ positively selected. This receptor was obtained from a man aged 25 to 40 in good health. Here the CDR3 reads CSVVRTDTQYF. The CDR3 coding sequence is TGCAGCGTTGTTAGGACAGATACGCAGTATTTT.